This T cell receptor beta chain was identified in a study of cytomegalovirus exposure and HLA in healthy donors. This clone was counted once. V gave up 0 bases and J gave up 7 bases; unmatched junction bases: 8. Germline V gene sequence: CDR1 MNHNY, CDR2 SVGAGI (reference sequence). The CDR3 totals 15 residues. Profiled with immunoSEQ multiplex PCR; TCRdb holds only in-frame clones, not every one. The table lists approximately 260,000 clones, about 86% of them singletons. The sequencing sample was made of PBMCs. This sequence joins TRBV6-6 and TRBJ2-7, with 8 bases fitting TRBD1. The source of this sequence is a woman aged 25 to 39 in good health and CMV-seropositive. The CDR3 reads CASSYSWDRTGEQYF. CDR3 DNA: TGTGCCAGCAGTTACTCTTGGGACAGGACAGGGGAGCAGTACTTC.